Included here is one T cell receptor beta chain sequence, with context. This specimen belongs to a study of technical replicates of blood from a few donors. V was clipped by 3 bases and J by 3 bases, with 14 bases between them. The CDR3 sequence is 15 residues long. Germline loops: CDR1 LNHDA, CDR2 SQIVND (reference sequence). The protocol was immunoSEQ multiplex PCR, while the TCRdb copy is restricted to in-frame clones and leaves out a portion. The table shows about 62,000 clones, with roughly 90% occurring only once. The sequencing sample was made of PBMCs. The receptor's source is a human donor in good health. Some clones in this sample may be carry-over from other donors' samples. The rearrangement uses TRBV19 and TRBJ2-5; no clear D. CDR3 DNA sequence: TGTGCCAGTAGTATGGGCCCGGCCGGAAAAGAGACCCAGTACTTC. Protein sequence: CASSMGPAGKETQYF.